This passage covers 16 T cell receptor beta chains from one sample sequenced in a study of cytomegalovirus exposure and HLA in healthy donors. Primers for the PCR totalled 60 Vbeta and 13 Jbeta. Libraries were prepared by immunoSEQ multiplex PCR; TCRdb keeps only in-frame clonotypes and omits some of them. The data show around 200,000 clones, with under 80% seen just once and about 4.4% held by the top ten. Sequenced material: PBMCs. The receptors stem from a man younger than 40 in good health and CMV-seropositive.

The chain couples TRBV6-5 to TRBJ1-5; 7 nucleotides match TRBD1. The germline V gene encodes CDR1 MNHEY and CDR2 SVGAGI. V shed 6 bases, J shed 6 bases, and the junction held 8 bases outside the gene matches. This CDR3 region has 14 residues. The DNA of the CDR3 is TGTGCCAGCAGCCCAACGACAGGGATTCAGCCCCAGCATTTT. It yields the protein CASSPTTGIQPQHF.

The J gene is TRBJ2-7, the V gene TRBV9; 9 bases map to TRBD2. CDR3 length: 16 residues. Trimming took 0 bases from V and 0 from J; bases not matched to a gene: 4. Looked up from germline, CDR1 is SGDLS and CDR2 is YYNGEE. In nucleotides, the CDR3 is TGTGCCAGCAGCGTAGAGGCTAGCGGGGTCTCCTACGAGCAGTACTTC. Its protein product is CASSVEASGVSYEQYF.

Worth noting for this clone: Here the CDR3 omits its conserved ending phenylalanine or tryptophan, so a read error is the likely source. It is unclear where the CDR3 begins or ends on the DNA, so no DNA is shown, and the CDR3 is as TCRdb lists it. This chain uses TRBV9 with TRBJ1-2. CDR1 and CDR2 from the germline V gene are SGDLS and YYNGEE. Inclusive of both ends, the CDR3 amounts to 13 amino acids. CDR3 in amino acids: CASSPLPGLPLLV.

This clone was seen only a few times. The chain carries TRBV7-8 and TRBJ1-4; the D gene is possibly TRBD1 (5 bases). Trimming took off 3 bases at V and 0 bases at J, with 14 bases between the two ends. Germline V CDR1 and CDR2: SGHVS, FQNEAQ. The CDR3 contains 17 residues. The CDR3 DNA follows: TGTGCCAGCAGCTTCGGCAGGGTGGCCTCAACTAATGAAAAACTGTTTTTT. Encoded protein: CASSFGRVASTNEKLFF.

The rearrangement uses TRBV18 and TRBJ2-5; possible D gene TRBD1, 5 bases. The CDR3 contains 16 residues. Germline V CDR1 and CDR2: KGHSH, LQKENI. The V gene lost 2 bases and the J gene lost 0 bases, with 13 bases spanning the gap. The DNA of the CDR3 is TGTGCCAGCTCACCATTCGTGGGGCTGGACCAAGAGACCCAGTACTTC. Protein: CASSPFVGLDQETQYF. The entire variable domain, with the rest obtained from reference TRBV18 and TRBJ2-5, is as follows: NAGVMQNPRHLVRRRGQEARLRCSPMKGHSHVYWYRQLPEEGLKFMVYLQKENIIDESGMPKERFSAEFPKEGPSILRIQQVVRGDSAAYFCASSPFVGLDQETQYFGPGTRLLVL.

J is TRBJ1-4 and V is TRBV15; D call uncertain. The CDR3 contains 14 residues. Trimming cost V 3 bases and J 4 bases, with 9 bases left between them. The germline gives CDR1 LNHNV, CDR2 YYDKDF (reference sequence). For the CDR3, the DNA is TGTGCCACCAGCAGGCTAGCGCTTAATGAAAAACTGTTTTTT. Its translation is CATSRLALNEKLFF.

Written as DNA, the CDR3 is TGTGCCAGCAGTCGCGGGCCCTCTGGCACGTATGAGCAGTACTTC. Translated, it gives CASSRGPSGTYEQYF. The J gene is TRBJ2-7, the V gene TRBV6-5; weak D call: TRBD2 (5 bases). This CDR3 is built from 15 residues. The V and J ends lost 5 bases and 7 bases respectively, with 21 bases between them. Germline CDR1 reads MNHEY; CDR2 reads SVGAGI.

This chain connects TRBV7-2 to TRBJ2-3; 16 bases match TRBD2. Germline-derived CDR1 and CDR2 are SGHTA and FQGNSA. The CDR3 is 14 residues long. V dropped 5 bases and J dropped 12; count of bases not matched to a gene: 5. CDR3 DNA: TGTGCCAGCAGCCCTGGGACTAGCGGGAGGGCCCAGTATTTT. Residues: CASSPGTSGRAQYF. Variable domain in full (rest from reference TRBV7-2 and TRBJ2-3): GAGVSQSPSNKVTEKGKDVELRCDPISGHTALYWYRQSLGQGLEFLIYFQGNSAPDKSGLPSDRFSAERTGGSVSTLTIQRTQQEDSAVYLCASSPGTSGRAQYFGPGTRLTVL.

V and J are TRBV30 and TRBJ2-5, with 8 bases matching TRBD2. The CDR3 is made up of 14 amino acids. Germline-derived CDR1 and CDR2 are GTSNPN and SVGIG (reference sequence). Trimming removed 3 bases from V and 4 bases from J; junction bases left unmatched: 7. The CDR3 region has the DNA TGTGCCTGGAGGAATCTAGCGGGCGGAGAGACCCAGTACTTC. Residues: CAWRNLAGGETQYF.

As concerns this clone: One end of the junction does not line up with germline, which may come from a read error. V gene TRBV7-7 combines with J gene TRBJ2-1; 11 nucleotides align to TRBD2. Germline CDR1 is SSHAT and CDR2 is FNYEAQ (reference sequence). The CDR3 loop spans 16 amino acids. CDR3 loop: CASSTGLAGGDNEQFF. As DNA, the CDR3 is TGTGCTAGCAGCACAGGATTAGCGGGAGGGGACAATGAGCAGTTCTTC. The full variable domain, in which reference TRBV7-7 and TRBJ2-1 provide the parts outside the CDR3, is GAGVSQSPRYKVTKRGQDVTLRCDPISSHATLYWYQQALGQGPEFLTYFNYEAQPDKSGLPSDRFSAERPEGSISTLTIQRTEQRDSAMYRCASSTGLAGGDNEQFFGPGTRLTVL.

This clone was detected a few times. V and J are TRBV30 and TRBJ2-7, with D hard to call. CDR1 GTSNPN and CDR2 SVGIG come from the germline V gene (reference sequence). V lost 3 bases and J lost 2, with 11 bases in between. The CDR3 consists of 13 residues. Here the CDR3 DNA reads TGTGCCTGGAGCCGCGACACTCCCTACGAGCAGTACTTC. It encodes CAWSRDTPYEQYF.

Only a few counts were recorded for this clone. The chain has TRBV19 and TRBJ2-7; no reliable D call. CDR1 LNHDA and CDR2 SQIVND come from the germline V gene (reference sequence). V lost 3 bases, J lost 3 bases, and 18 bases lay in between. CDR3 size: 16 residues. The CDR3 DNA is TGTGCCAGTAGTATTTCCGCAGGTGACCGGTACTACGAGCAGTACTTC. Amino acids: CASSISAGDRYYEQYF.

V is TRBV2 and J is TRBJ1-4; TRBD1 agrees at 9 bases. From germline, CDR1 is SNHLY and CDR2 FYNNEI. The CDR3 is 15 residues long. V dropped 3 bases and J dropped 10; count of bases not matched to a gene: 9. The CDR3 is CASSDPGTGSAKLFF. The CDR3 DNA is TGTGCCAGCAGTGATCCCGGGACAGGGTCGGCAAAACTGTTTTTT. Full variable domain (remainder filled in from reference TRBV2 and TRBJ1-4): EPEVTQTPSHQVTQMGQEVILRCVPISNHLYFYWYRQILGQKVEFLVSFYNNEISEKSEIFDDQFSVERPDGSNFTLKIRSTKLEDSAMYFCASSDPGTGSAKLFFGSGTQLSVL.

The CDR3 protein is CASSRGLAMSTDTQYF. DNA of the CDR3: TGTGCCAGCAGTAGGGGACTAGCGATGAGCACAGATACGCAGTATTTT. The V call is TRBV28, the J call TRBJ2-3; 10 bases map to TRBD2. V trimming: 5 bases; J trimming: 0 bases; junction bases outside the gene matches: 5. Germline V lookup: CDR1 MDHEN, CDR2 SYDVKM. The CDR3 totals 16 residues.

J is TRBJ1-2 and V is TRBV6-5; unclear D gene. Between the trimmed V and J ends, which lost 6 bases and 2 bases, there was a span of 7 bases. The CDR3 has 12 residues. CDR1 and CDR2 from the germline V gene are MNHEY and SVGAGI. The CDR3 loop reads CASSTRNYGYTF. In nucleotides, the CDR3 is TGTGCCAGCAGCACAAGAAACTATGGCTACACCTTC.

The chain links TRBV7-9 to TRBJ2-1; TRBD2 matches 7 bases. The CDR3 contains 16 residues. Germline V lookup: CDR1 SEHNR, CDR2 FQNEAQ (reference sequence). V was clipped by 4 bases and J by 8 bases; unmatched bases: 14. The CDR3 is CASSSPPSGQDYEQFF. The CDR3 DNA reads as TGTGCCAGCAGCTCTCCTCCTAGCGGCCAAGACTATGAGCAGTTCTTC.